This T cell receptor (beta chain) appears in the sequencing data of a study of blood T cell repertoires in COVID-19. Turning to the study itself: Acute-phase and convalescent COVID-19 samples originated in the United States, Italy and Spain. PBMCs, B-cell-depleted T cells, or T cells provided the cDNA or gDNA that made up the material.

CDR1 is MNHEY and CDR2 is SMNVEV in the germline V gene (reference sequence). This CDR3 spans 14 amino acids. V trimming: 3 bases; J trimming: 6 bases; junction bases outside the gene matches: 6. Per the authors' pipeline: Researchers report that nucleated cell counts were estimated from reference gene primer amplification. Some clones are missing from TCRdb's copy, which holds only in-frame ones; the method was immunoSEQ multiplex PCR. V, J and clone size are taken as reported in that table, and D and trimming were inferred from the DNA itself. The table has about 100,000 clones, roughly 88% seen once.

This sequence joins TRBV27 and TRBJ1-1, with 8 bases matching TRBD1. The material sequenced was peripheral blood. The source of this sequence is a woman aged 55-70 years with acute or convalescent COVID-19. The CDR3: CASSLGQGAAEAFF. CDR3 nucleotide sequence: TGTGCCAGCAGTTTGGGCCAGGGGGCGGCTGAAGCTTTCTTT.